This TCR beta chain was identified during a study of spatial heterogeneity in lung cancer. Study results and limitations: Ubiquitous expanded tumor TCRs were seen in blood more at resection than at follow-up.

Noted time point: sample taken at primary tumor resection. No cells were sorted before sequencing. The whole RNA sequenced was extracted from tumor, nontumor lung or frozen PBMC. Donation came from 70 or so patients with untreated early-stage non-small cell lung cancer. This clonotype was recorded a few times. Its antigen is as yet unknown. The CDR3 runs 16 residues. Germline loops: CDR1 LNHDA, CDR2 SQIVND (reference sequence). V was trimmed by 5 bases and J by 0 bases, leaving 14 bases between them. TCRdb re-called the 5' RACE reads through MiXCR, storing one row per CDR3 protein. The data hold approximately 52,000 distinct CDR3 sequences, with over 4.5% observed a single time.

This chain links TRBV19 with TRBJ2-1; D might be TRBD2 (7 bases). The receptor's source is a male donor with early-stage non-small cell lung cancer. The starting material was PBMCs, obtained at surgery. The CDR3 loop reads CASSPMRGLSYNEQFF. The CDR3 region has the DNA TGTGCCAGTAGTCCCATGCGGGGGCTCTCCTACAATGAGCAGTTCTTC.